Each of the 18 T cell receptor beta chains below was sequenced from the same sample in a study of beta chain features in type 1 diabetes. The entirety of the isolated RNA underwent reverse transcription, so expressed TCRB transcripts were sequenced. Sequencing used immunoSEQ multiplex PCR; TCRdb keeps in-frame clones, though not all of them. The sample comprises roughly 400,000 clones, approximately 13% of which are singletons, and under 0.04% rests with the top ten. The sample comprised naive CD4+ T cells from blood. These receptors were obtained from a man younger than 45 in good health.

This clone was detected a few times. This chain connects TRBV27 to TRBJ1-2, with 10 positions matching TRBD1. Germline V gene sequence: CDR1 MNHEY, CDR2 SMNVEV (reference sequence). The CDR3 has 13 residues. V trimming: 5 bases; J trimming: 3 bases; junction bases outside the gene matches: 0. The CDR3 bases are TGTGCCAGCAGTGGACAGGGGGACTATGGCTACACCTTC. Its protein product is CASSGQGDYGYTF.

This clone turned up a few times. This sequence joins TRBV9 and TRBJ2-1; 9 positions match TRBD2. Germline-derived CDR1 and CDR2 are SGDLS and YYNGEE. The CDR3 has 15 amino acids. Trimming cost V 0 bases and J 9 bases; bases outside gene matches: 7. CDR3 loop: CASSVGSSGVGEQFF. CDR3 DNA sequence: TGTGCCAGCAGCGTAGGTTCTAGCGGGGTAGGTGAGCAGTTCTTC.

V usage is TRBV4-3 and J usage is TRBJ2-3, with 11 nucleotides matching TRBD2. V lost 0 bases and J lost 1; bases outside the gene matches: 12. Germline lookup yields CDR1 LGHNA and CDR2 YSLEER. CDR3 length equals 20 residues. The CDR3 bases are TGCGCCAGCAGCCAAGAGTTTAGTACTAGCGGGGGACCTCGCACAGATACGCAGTATTTT. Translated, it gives CASSQEFSTSGGPRTDTQYF.

The CDR3 sequence: CASSVVRGSSYEQYF. CDR3 coding DNA: TGTGCCAGCAGTGTAGTCAGGGGGAGCTCCTACGAGCAGTACTTC. The chain carries TRBV6-5 and TRBJ2-7, with 7 bases identical to TRBD1. CDR3 size: 15 residues. In germline, CDR1 is MNHEY, CDR2 SVGAGI. After removal of 5 bases from V and 0 bases from J, the junction contained 7 bases not matched to a gene.

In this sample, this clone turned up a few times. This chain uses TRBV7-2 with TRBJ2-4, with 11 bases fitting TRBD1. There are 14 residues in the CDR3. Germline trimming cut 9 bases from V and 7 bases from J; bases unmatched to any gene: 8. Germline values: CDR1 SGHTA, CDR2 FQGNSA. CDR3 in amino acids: CASTNRDRGNIQYF. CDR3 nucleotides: TGTGCCAGTACAAACAGGGACAGGGGGAACATTCAGTACTTC.

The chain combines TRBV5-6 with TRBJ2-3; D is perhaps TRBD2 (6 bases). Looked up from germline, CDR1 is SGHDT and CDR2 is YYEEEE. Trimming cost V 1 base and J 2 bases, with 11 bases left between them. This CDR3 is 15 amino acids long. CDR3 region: CASSLKGLLTDTQYF. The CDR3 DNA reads TGTGCCAGCAGCTTGAAGGGACTTCTCACAGATACGCAGTATTTT.

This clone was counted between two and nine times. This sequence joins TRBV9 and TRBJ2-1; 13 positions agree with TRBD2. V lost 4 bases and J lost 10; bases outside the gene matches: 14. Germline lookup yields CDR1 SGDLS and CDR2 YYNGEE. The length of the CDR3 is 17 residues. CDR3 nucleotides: TGTGCCAGCAGCCCATCTCTCGGACTAGCGGGGGTACCAGAGCAGTTCTTC. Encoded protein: CASSPSLGLAGVPEQFF. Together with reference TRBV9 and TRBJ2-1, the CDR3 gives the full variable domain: DSGVTQTPKHLITATGQRVTLRCSPRSGDLSVYWYQQSLDQGLQFLIQYYNGEERAKGNILERFSAQQFPDLHSELNLSSLELGDSALYFCASSPSLGLAGVPEQFFGPGTRLTVL.

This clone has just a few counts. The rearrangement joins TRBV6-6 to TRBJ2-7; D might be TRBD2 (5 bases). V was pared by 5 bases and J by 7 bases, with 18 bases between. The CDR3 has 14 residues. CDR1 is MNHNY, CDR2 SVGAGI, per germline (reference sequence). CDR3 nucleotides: TGTGCCAGCAGTCCACCCTCGACGACGGGAGAGCAGTACTTC. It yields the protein CASSPPSTTGEQYF.

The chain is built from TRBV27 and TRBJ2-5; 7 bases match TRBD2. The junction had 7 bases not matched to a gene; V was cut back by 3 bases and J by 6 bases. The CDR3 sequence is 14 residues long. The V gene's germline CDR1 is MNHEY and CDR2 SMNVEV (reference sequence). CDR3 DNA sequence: TGTGCCAGCAGTTTCGGCGGGAGAGGGAAGACCCAGTACTTC. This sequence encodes CASSFGGRGKTQYF.

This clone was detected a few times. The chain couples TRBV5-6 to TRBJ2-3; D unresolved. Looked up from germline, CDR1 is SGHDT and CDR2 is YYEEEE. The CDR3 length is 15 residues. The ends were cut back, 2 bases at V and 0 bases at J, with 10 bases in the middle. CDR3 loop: CASSFRTASTDTQYF. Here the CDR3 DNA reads TGTGCCAGCAGCTTTCGGACGGCTAGCACAGATACGCAGTATTTT. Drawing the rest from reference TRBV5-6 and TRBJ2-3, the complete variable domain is DAGVTQSPTHLIKTRGQQVTLRCSPKSGHDTVSWYQQALGQGPQFIFQYYEEEERQRGNFPDRFSGHQFPNYSSELNVNALLLGDSALYLCASSFRTASTDTQYFGPGTRLTVL.

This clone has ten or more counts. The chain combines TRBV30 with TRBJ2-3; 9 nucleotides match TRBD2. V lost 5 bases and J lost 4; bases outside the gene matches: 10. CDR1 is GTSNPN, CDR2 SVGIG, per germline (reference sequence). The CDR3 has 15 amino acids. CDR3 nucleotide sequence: TGTGCCTGGGAAGCGGGAGGAGGGAGCGCAGATACGCAGTATTTT. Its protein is CAWEAGGGSADTQYF. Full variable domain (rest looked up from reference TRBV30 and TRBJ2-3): SQTIHQWPATLVQPVGSPLSLECTVEGTSNPNLYWYRQAAGRGLQLLFYSVGIGQISSEVPQNLSASRPQDRQFILSSKKLLLSDSGFYLCAWEAGGGSADTQYFGPGTRLTVL.

CDR3 in amino acids: CASRVGQGIRNEQFF. Here the CDR3 DNA reads TGTGCCAGCAGGGTCGGGCAGGGTATTCGGAATGAGCAGTTCTTC. The V gene is TRBV7-2, the J gene TRBJ2-1; a possible D gene is TRBD1 (5 bases). This CDR3 region has 15 residues. The germline V gene has CDR1 SGHTA and CDR2 FQGNSA. V was pared by 6 bases and J by 7 bases, with 19 bases between.

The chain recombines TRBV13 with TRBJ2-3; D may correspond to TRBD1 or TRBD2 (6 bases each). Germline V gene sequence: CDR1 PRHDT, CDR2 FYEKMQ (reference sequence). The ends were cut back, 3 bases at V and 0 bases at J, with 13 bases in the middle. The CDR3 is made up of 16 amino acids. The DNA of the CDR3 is TGTGCCAGCAGCTTTAGGGGGGCCGTGAGCACAGATACGCAGTATTTT. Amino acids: CASSFRGAVSTDTQYF.

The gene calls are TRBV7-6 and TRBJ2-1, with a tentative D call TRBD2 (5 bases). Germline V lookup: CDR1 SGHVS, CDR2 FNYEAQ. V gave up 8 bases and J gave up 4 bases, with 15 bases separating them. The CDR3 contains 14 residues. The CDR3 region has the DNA TGTGCCAGCCGCCAAATCGGGGTTTACAATGAGCAGTTCTTC. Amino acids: CASRQIGVYNEQFF.

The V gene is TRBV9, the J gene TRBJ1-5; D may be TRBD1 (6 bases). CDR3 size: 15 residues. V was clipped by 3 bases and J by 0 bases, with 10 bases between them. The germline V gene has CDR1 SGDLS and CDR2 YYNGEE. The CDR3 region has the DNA TGTGCCAGCAGCGGAGGGGGACATAGCAATCAGCCCCAGCATTTT. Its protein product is CASSGGGHSNQPQHF.

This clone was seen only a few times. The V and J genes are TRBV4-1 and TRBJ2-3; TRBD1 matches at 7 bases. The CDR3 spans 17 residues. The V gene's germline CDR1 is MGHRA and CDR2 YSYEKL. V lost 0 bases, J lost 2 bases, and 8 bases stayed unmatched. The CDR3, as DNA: TGCGCCAGCAGCCAAGAGAACAGGGGCGGAAACACAGATACGCAGTATTTT. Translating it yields CASSQENRGGNTDTQYF.

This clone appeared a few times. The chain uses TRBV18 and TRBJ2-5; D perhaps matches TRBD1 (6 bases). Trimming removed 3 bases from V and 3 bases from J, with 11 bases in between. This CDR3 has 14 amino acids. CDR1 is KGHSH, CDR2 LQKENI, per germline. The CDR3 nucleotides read TGTGCCAGCTCACCCGACAGGAATAAAGAGACCCAGTACTTC. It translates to CASSPDRNKETQYF. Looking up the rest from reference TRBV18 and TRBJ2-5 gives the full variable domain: NAGVMQNPRHLVRRRGQEARLRCSPMKGHSHVYWYRQLPEEGLKFMVYLQKENIIDESGMPKERFSAEFPKEGPSILRIQQVVRGDSAAYFCASSPDRNKETQYFGPGTRLLVL.

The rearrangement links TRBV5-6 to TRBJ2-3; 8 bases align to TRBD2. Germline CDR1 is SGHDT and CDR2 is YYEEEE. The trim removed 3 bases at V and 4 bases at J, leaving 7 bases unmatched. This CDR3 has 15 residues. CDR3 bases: TGTGCCAGCAGCTCTGCCGGGAGGGGGTCAGATACGCAGTATTTT. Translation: CASSSAGRGSDTQYF.